The rows below give T cell receptor beta chains drawn from one sample of a study of long-term antiretroviral therapy in people with HIV. Profiled with immunoSEQ multiplex PCR; TCRdb holds only in-frame clones, not every one. The sample lists about 13,000 clones, more than 80% occurring once. The source was unsorted PBMCs, collected 3.2 years before starting antiretroviral therapy. The receptor source for this set is a man in his forties or fifties with HIV. The CDR3 runs from the conserved cysteine through the conserved F or W. A D gene is named only where the DNA matches it firmly. Not every row has a clone size; where given, it reads once, few, many or a size class.

j_gene: TRBJ2-1; d_gene: TRBD2; v_gene: TRBV9; abundance: .; CDR3aa: CASSAGRVLADNEQFF; CDR3nt: TGTGCCAGCAGCGCGGGCCGAGTTCTAGCGGACAATGAGCAGTTCTTC
j_gene: TRBJ2-7; d_gene: .; v_gene: TRBV21-1; abundance: .; CDR3aa: CASSKVGGGASEQYF; CDR3nt: .
j_gene: TRBJ1-1; d_gene: .; v_gene: TRBV29-1; abundance: .; CDR3aa: CSALGGGTEAFF; CDR3nt: TGCAGCGCCCTGGGGGGGGGTACTGAAGCTTTCTTT
j_gene: TRBJ2-3; d_gene: .; v_gene: TRBV30; abundance: once; CDR3aa: CAWSVQNTDTQYF; CDR3nt: TGTGCCTGGAGTGTCCAGAACACAGATACGCAGTATTTT
j_gene: TRBJ2-7; d_gene: .; v_gene: TRBV9; abundance: .; CDR3aa: CASSQTGTSGEQYF; CDR3nt: TGTGCCAGCAGCCAGACCGGGACGTCGGGCGAGCAGTACTTC
j_gene: TRBJ2-4; d_gene: .; v_gene: TRBV9; abundance: once; CDR3aa: CASSPSLVDIQYF; CDR3nt: TGTGCCAGCAGCCCAAGCTTAGTAGACATTCAGTACTTC
j_gene: TRBJ1-2; d_gene: .; v_gene: TRBV5-1; abundance: .; CDR3aa: CASSLAQGSYGYTF; CDR3nt: TGCGCCAGCAGCTTGGCCCAGGGGTCATATGGCTACACCTTC
j_gene: TRBJ2-1; d_gene: TRBD1; v_gene: TRBV7-8; abundance: .; CDR3aa: CASSQGDSSYNEQFF; CDR3nt: TGTGCCAGCAGCCAGGGGGATAGCTCCTACAATGAGCAGTTCTTC
j_gene: TRBJ1-2; d_gene: TRBD1; v_gene: TRBV15; abundance: .; CDR3aa: CATSRGQGDGYTF; CDR3nt: TGTGCCACCAGCAGAGGGCAGGGGGATGGCTACACCTTC
j_gene: TRBJ2-1; d_gene: TRBD1; v_gene: TRBV7-9; abundance: .; CDR3aa: CASSPSPRTGGIYNEQFF; CDR3nt: TGTGCCAGCAGCCCTAGTCCCCGGACAGGGGGGATATACAATGAGCAGTTCTTC
j_gene: TRBJ1-1; d_gene: .; v_gene: TRBV10-1; abundance: .; CDR3aa: CASSESGVLGTEAFF; CDR3nt: TGCGCCAGCAGTGAGTCCGGGGTATTGGGCACTGAAGCTTTCTTT
j_gene: TRBJ1-2; d_gene: .; v_gene: TRBV13; abundance: few; CDR3aa: CASSLGDRPTNYGYTF; CDR3nt: TGTGCCAGCAGCTTAGGCGACAGGCCTACTAACTATGGCTACACCTTC
j_gene: TRBJ2-7; d_gene: .; v_gene: TRBV18; abundance: few; CDR3aa: CASSRDSYEQYF; CDR3nt: TGTGCCAGCTCGCGGGACAGCTACGAGCAGTACTTC
j_gene: TRBJ2-1; d_gene: .; v_gene: TRBV11-3; abundance: .; CDR3aa: CASSLEAVSYNEQFF; CDR3nt: TGTGCCAGCAGCTTAGAAGCGGTCAGTTACAATGAGCAGTTCTTC
j_gene: TRBJ2-7; d_gene: .; v_gene: TRBV27; abundance: few; CDR3aa: CASSLVWGANEQYF; CDR3nt: TGTGCCAGCAGTTTAGTTTGGGGGGCCAACGAGCAGTACTTC
j_gene: TRBJ2-6; d_gene: .; v_gene: TRBV5-1; abundance: .; CDR3aa: CASRSSSGANVLTF; CDR3nt: TGCGCCAGCAGGTCGTCGTCTGGGGCCAACGTCCTGACTTTC
j_gene: TRBJ2-1; d_gene: .; v_gene: TRBV6-5; abundance: large; CDR3aa: CASKKHCYNEQFF; CDR3nt: TGTGCCAGCAAGAAACACTGTTACAATGAGCAGTTCTTC
j_gene: TRBJ2-7; d_gene: TRBD1; v_gene: TRBV5-5; abundance: .; CDR3aa: CASSSFRTGEGVGGEQYF; CDR3nt: TGTGCCAGCAGCTCTTTCAGGACAGGGGAAGGGGTCGGGGGCGAGCAGTACTTC
j_gene: TRBJ2-2; d_gene: TRBD2; v_gene: TRBV10-1; abundance: .; CDR3aa: CASSESGAGGPTGELFF; CDR3nt: TGCGCCAGCAGTGAGTCAGGAGCGGGGGGCCCCACCGGGGAGCTGTTTTTT
j_gene: TRBJ1-2; d_gene: .; v_gene: TRBV7-9; abundance: .; CDR3aa: CASSLDAVSEDTF; CDR3nt: TGTGCCAGCAGCTTAGATGCGGTCTCGGAGGACACCTTC
j_gene: TRBJ1-4; d_gene: TRBD1; v_gene: TRBV7-9; abundance: .; CDR3aa: CASTKQGTNEKLFF; CDR3nt: TGTGCCAGCACCAAACAGGGGACTAATGAAAAACTGTTTTTT
j_gene: TRBJ2-7; d_gene: TRBD1; v_gene: TRBV6-1; abundance: few; CDR3aa: CASSGWGQSYEQYF; CDR3nt: TGTGCCAGCAGTGGTTGGGGACAGTCCTACGAGCAGTACTTC
j_gene: TRBJ1-2; d_gene: TRBD1; v_gene: TRBV5-4; abundance: once; CDR3aa: CASSHRGRGNYGYTF; CDR3nt: TGTGCCAGCAGCCACAGGGGGCGAGGTAACTATGGCTACACCTTC
j_gene: TRBJ2-2; d_gene: TRBD1; v_gene: TRBV5-8; abundance: .; CDR3aa: CASSRDRGRGTGELFF; CDR3nt: TGTGCCAGCAGCCGGGACAGGGGGCGCGGGACCGGGGAGCTGTTTTTT
j_gene: TRBJ2-3; d_gene: TRBD2; v_gene: TRBV6-4; abundance: .; CDR3aa: CASSVGGSTDTQYF; CDR3nt: TGTGCCAGCAGTGTGGGGGGGAGCACAGATACGCAGTATTTT
j_gene: TRBJ1-1; d_gene: .; v_gene: TRBV30; abundance: medium-sized; CDR3aa: CAWSVMMGMDTEAFF; CDR3nt: TGTGCCTGGAGTGTAATGATGGGGATGGACACTGAAGCTTTCTTT
j_gene: TRBJ2-7; d_gene: .; v_gene: TRBV5-1; abundance: .; CDR3aa: CASSLEGRGTYEQYF; CDR3nt: TGCGCCAGCAGCTTGGAAGGGAGGGGGACCTACGAGCAGTACTTC
j_gene: TRBJ1-4; d_gene: .; v_gene: TRBV18; abundance: .; CDR3aa: CASSRPGVTNEKLFF; CDR3nt: TGTGCCAGCTCACGACCGGGGGTAACTAATGAAAAACTGTTTTTT
j_gene: TRBJ1-1; d_gene: .; v_gene: TRBV7-9; abundance: once; CDR3aa: CASSPGSNTEAFF; CDR3nt: TGTGCCAGCAGCCCCGGGTCGAACACTGAAGCTTTCTTT
j_gene: TRBJ2-1; d_gene: TRBD2; v_gene: TRBV13; abundance: .; CDR3aa: CASNTAGAWYNEQFF; CDR3nt: TGTGCCAGCAACACAGCGGGGGCCTGGTACAATGAGCAGTTCTTC
j_gene: TRBJ2-7; d_gene: TRBD1; v_gene: TRBV18; abundance: .; CDR3aa: CASSPGTGDSYEQYF; CDR3nt: TGTGCCAGCTCGCCGGGGACAGGGGACTCCTACGAGCAGTACTTC
j_gene: TRBJ2-2; d_gene: .; v_gene: TRBV7-9; abundance: .; CDR3aa: CASSLARETGELFF; CDR3nt: TGTGCCAGCAGCTTAGCGAGGGAGACCGGGGAGCTGTTTTTT
j_gene: TRBJ1-5; d_gene: TRBD1; v_gene: TRBV7-9; abundance: .; CDR3aa: CASSSQGEQPQHF; CDR3nt: TGTGCCAGCAGCTCACAGGGGGAACAGCCCCAGCATTTT
j_gene: TRBJ1-3; d_gene: .; v_gene: TRBV30; abundance: once; CDR3aa: CAWSEGGLSGNTIYF; CDR3nt: TGTGCCTGGAGTGAGGGAGGGCTCTCTGGAAACACCATATATTTT
j_gene: TRBJ1-1; d_gene: .; v_gene: TRBV30; abundance: .; CDR3aa: CAWTHTLMNTEAFF; CDR3nt: TGTGCCTGGACTCATACATTAATGAACACTGAAGCTTTCTTT
j_gene: TRBJ2-1; d_gene: TRBD1; v_gene: TRBV6-4; abundance: .; CDR3aa: CASSDGNRGLYNEQFF; CDR3nt: TGTGCCAGCAGTGACGGAAACAGGGGGCTCTACAATGAGCAGTTCTTC
j_gene: TRBJ1-1; d_gene: .; v_gene: TRBV4-1; abundance: large; CDR3aa: CASSQDPRQSMNTEAFF; CDR3nt: TGCGCCAGCAGCCAAGACCCACGACAGAGTATGAACACTGAAGCTTTCTTT
j_gene: TRBJ1-2; d_gene: .; v_gene: TRBV27; abundance: .; CDR3aa: CASSYTVFDGYTF; CDR3nt: TGTGCCAGCAGTTACACAGTTTTCGATGGCTACACCTTC
j_gene: TRBJ1-4; d_gene: .; v_gene: TRBV6-1; abundance: .; CDR3aa: CASSSGPATNEKLFF; CDR3nt: TGTGCCAGCTCCAGTGGGCCTGCGACTAATGAAAAACTGTTTTTT
j_gene: TRBJ2-1; d_gene: TRBD2; v_gene: TRBV7-3; abundance: .; CDR3aa: CASSQRGPYNEQFF; CDR3nt: TGTGCCAGCAGCCAGCGGGGGCCTTACAATGAGCAGTTCTTC
j_gene: TRBJ2-5; d_gene: TRBD1; v_gene: TRBV15; abundance: .; CDR3aa: CATSRDQPGQPQETQYF; CDR3nt: TGTGCCACCAGCAGAGATCAACCGGGACAGCCCCAAGAGACCCAGTACTTC
j_gene: TRBJ2-5; d_gene: TRBD2; v_gene: TRBV11-3; abundance: .; CDR3aa: CASSQTSGESETQYF; CDR3nt: TGTGCCAGCAGCCAGACTAGCGGGGAGTCGGAGACCCAGTACTTC
j_gene: TRBJ2-7; d_gene: .; v_gene: TRBV19; abundance: few; CDR3aa: CASSIQGQGDEQYF; CDR3nt: TGTGCCAGTAGTATTCAAGGGCAGGGAGACGAGCAGTACTTC
j_gene: TRBJ1-4; d_gene: .; v_gene: TRBV27; abundance: once; CDR3aa: CASRQLGATNEKLFF; CDR3nt: TGTGCCAGCAGACAGCTGGGAGCAACTAATGAAAAACTGTTTTTT
j_gene: TRBJ2-1; d_gene: TRBD1; v_gene: TRBV10-3; abundance: once; CDR3aa: CAISRDRYNEQFF; CDR3nt: TGTGCCATCAGCCGGGACAGGTACAATGAGCAGTTCTTC
j_gene: TRBJ1-5; d_gene: .; v_gene: TRBV13; abundance: few; CDR3aa: CASSLEGSNQPQHF; CDR3nt: TGTGCCAGCAGCTTGGAGGGAAGCAATCAGCCCCAGCATTTT
j_gene: TRBJ1-2; d_gene: .; v_gene: TRBV7-9; abundance: .; CDR3aa: CASSLGVDLANYGYTF; CDR3nt: TGTGCCAGCAGCTTAGGGGTAGATTTAGCTAACTATGGCTACACCTTC
j_gene: TRBJ2-3; d_gene: .; v_gene: TRBV4-1; abundance: once; CDR3aa: CASSRGGGGDTQYF; CDR3nt: TGCGCCAGCAGCCGGGGGGGAGGGGGAGATACGCAGTATTTT